This is a list of T cell receptor beta chains from one sample in a study of T cells in narcolepsy. Repertoires were generated with immunoSEQ multiplex PCR, while TCRdb's copy carries only in-frame clones and drops some. Altogether 30,000 to 35,000 clones are present, around 86% being singletons, with the ten largest covering roughly 2.5%. The sequenced sample was CD45RA- memory CD4+ T cells from PBMCs. The source of these receptors is a human donor with narcolepsy. CDR3s include the opening cysteine and the closing phenylalanine or tryptophan. D genes are given only for firm matches. Only some rows state a clone size, as once, few, many or a class for expanded clones.

TRBD2	TRBJ2-3	TRBV7-2	NA	TGTGCCAGCAGCTTGGGACTAGCGGGAGATACGCAGTATTTT	CASSLGLAGDTQYF
TRBD1	TRBJ2-5	TRBV6-1	few	TGTGCCAGCAACCCGGGACAGCAAGAGACCCAGTACTTC	CASNPGQQETQYF
NA	TRBJ2-3	TRBV7-8	NA	TGTGCCAGCAGCCTCGACGAGGGAAGGGATACGCAGTATTTT	CASSLDEGRDTQYF
NA	TRBJ1-1	TRBV5-1	NA	TGCGCCAGCACTACCGGGGGGCTAATGAACACTGAAGCTTTCTTT	CASTTGGLMNTEAFF
NA	TRBJ1-2	TRBV7-2	NA	TGTGCCAGCAGCTTAGGGGCCTTTAACTATGGCTACACCTTC	CASSLGAFNYGYTF
NA	TRBJ1-5	TRBV4-3	NA	TGCGCCAGCAGCTTAGGGTTTGAGAATCAGCCCCAGCATTTT	CASSLGFENQPQHF
TRBD1	TRBJ1-1	TRBV7-2	NA	TGTGCCAGCAGCTTAGCAGGGACAGGGGATGAAGCTTTCTTT	CASSLAGTGDEAFF
NA	TRBJ2-7	TRBV25-1	NA	TGTGCCAGCAGGAGGGACCCGGGGGAGCAGTACTTC	CASRRDPGEQYF
TRBD1	TRBJ2-7	TRBV19	once	TGTGCCAGTAGTCGAAGAGGGGGACAGGGGAGATCCGAGCAGTACTTC	CASSRRGGQGRSEQYF
NA	TRBJ2-2	TRBV5-1	NA	TGCGCCAGCAGCTTGGACAGGACCACCGGGGAGCTGTTTTTT	CASSLDRTTGELFF
NA	TRBJ1-4	TRBV30	NA	TGTGCCTGGAGTGCCGGGACGGGTGAAAAACTGTTTTTT	CAWSAGTGEKLFF
NA	TRBJ1-4	TRBV5-6	NA	TGTGCCAGCAGCAAAAGACAGCACGAAAAACTGTTTTTT	CASSKRQHEKLFF
NA	TRBJ2-7	TRBV7-2	NA	TGTGCCAGCAGCTTAGGGGCCTACGAGCAGTACTTC	CASSLGAYEQYF
NA	TRBJ1-6	TRBV7-8	NA	TGTGCCAGCAGCTTAGATCTAGGGTCACCCCTCCACTTT	CASSLDLGSPLHF
NA	TRBJ2-3	TRBV5-4	NA	TGTGCCAGCAGCTTGGACCAGCGGGGCACAGATACGCAGTATTTT	CASSLDQRGTDTQYF
NA	TRBJ2-1	TRBV14	NA	TGTGCCAGCAGCCAAGAGGGGGGCTTATCCTACAATGAGCAGTTCTTC	CASSQEGGLSYNEQFF
TRBD2	TRBJ2-3	TRBV27	NA	TGTGCCAGCAGTTCGGCTAGCGGGAGAGAGAACACAGATACGCAGTATTTT	CASSSASGRENTDTQYF
TRBD1	TRBJ1-6	TRBV30	few	TGTGCCTGGAACAGGGGGCGGAAAGGTTCACCCCTCCACTTT	CAWNRGRKGSPLHF
TRBD1	TRBJ2-3	TRBV7-2	once	TGTGCCAGCAGCACACAACCGGGACAGCCGAAACCAGATACGCAGTATTTT	CASSTQPGQPKPDTQYF
NA	TRBJ2-3	TRBV6-1	NA	TGTGCCAGCCGGGAATTAAGCACAGATACGCAGTATTTT	CASRELSTDTQYF
TRBD1	TRBJ1-2	TRBV16	NA	TGTGCCAGCAGCCAGGACAGGGCTAACTATGGCTACACCTTC	CASSQDRANYGYTF
NA	TRBJ2-5	TRBV4-2	once	TGTGCCAGCAGCCAGGGCGGACGGGGGAAAGAGACCCAGTACTTC	CASSQGGRGKETQYF
TRBD1	TRBJ2-1	TRBV6-1	NA	TGTGCCAGCAGTGATCAGGGGGCAGCTTACAATGAGCAGTTCTTC	CASSDQGAAYNEQFF
NA	TRBJ1-1	TRBV5-5	NA	TGTGCCAGCAGCTTACGAGGGGAGAGCACTGAAGCTTTCTTT	CASSLRGESTEAFF
NA	TRBJ2-1	TRBV19	once	TGTGCCAGTAGTGACAACTACAATGAGCAGTTCTTC	CASSDNYNEQFF
NA	TRBJ1-5	TRBV6-1	NA	TGTGCCAGCAGCACGGGCATCACCAATCAGCCCCAGCATTTT	CASSTGITNQPQHF
NA	TRBJ1-2	TRBV7-3	NA	TGTGCCAGCAGCGCCCACGGAAGGGGGAACTATGGCTACACCTTC	CASSAHGRGNYGYTF
NA	TRBJ2-1	TRBV5-1	NA	TGCGCCAGTACGACTGGCACGGATACCTACAATGAGCAGTTCTTC	CASTTGTDTYNEQFF
TRBD2	TRBJ2-3	TRBV28	NA	TGTGCCAGCAGTCCCGGGACTAGCGCAGAGTGGGCAGATACGCAGTATTTT	CASSPGTSAEWADTQYF
NA	TRBJ1-5	TRBV14	NA	TGTGCCAGCAGCCAAGAAAGGGATCAGCCCCAGCATTTT	CASSQERDQPQHF
NA	TRBJ1-4	TRBV6-5	NA	TGTGCCAGCACCACGGCTACCACGGGAGAAAAACTGTTTTTT	CASTTATTGEKLFF
TRBD2	TRBJ2-7	TRBV11-1	NA	TGTGCCAGCAGCCTCCTAGCGGGGCCCCGTTACGAGCAGTACTTC	CASSLLAGPRYEQYF
NA	TRBJ2-7	TRBV27	NA	TGTGCCAGCAGTTTAGCAGACATACGACGGGCGACCTACGAGCAGTACTTC	CASSLADIRRATYEQYF
TRBD1	TRBJ1-1	TRBV28	NA	TGTGCCAGCAGACCCCAGACAGGGTTGAACACTGAAGCTTTCTTT	CASRPQTGLNTEAFF
NA	TRBJ2-5	TRBV29-1	NA	TGCAGCGTTAGCATAACAATCGAGGGAGAGACCCAGTACTTC	CSVSITIEGETQYF
TRBD1	TRBJ2-7	TRBV18	once	TGTGCCAGCTCACCGGGACAGGGCCACGAGCAGTACTTC	CASSPGQGHEQYF
NA	TRBJ1-1	TRBV7-2	NA	TGTGCCAGCAGCTTAGTTACAGGGTCGGGCCCTGAAGCTTTCTTT	CASSLVTGSGPEAFF
NA	TRBJ2-3	TRBV28	once	TGTGCCAGCAGTTTGGGCAGGGGAATTACAGATACGCAGTATTTT	CASSLGRGITDTQYF
NA	TRBJ2-7	TRBV29-1	NA	TGCAGCGTCAACCTGGGACAACGGGACGAGCAGTACTTC	CSVNLGQRDEQYF
NA	TRBJ2-3	TRBV19	NA	TGTGCCAGTAGTTCTCGGGGGTCGATTTATACAGATACGCAGTATTTT	CASSSRGSIYTDTQYF
NA	TRBJ2-7	TRBV21-1	NA	TGTGCCAGCAGCAAAGGGAAAAGCGGGAGGGCCCCCTACGAGCAGTACTTC	CASSKGKSGRAPYEQYF
TRBD1	TRBJ1-1	TRBV9	NA	TGTGCCAGCAGCGCAGGGGGCAGGGTGAACACTGAAGCTTTCTTT	CASSAGGRVNTEAFF
TRBD1	TRBJ1-1	TRBV19	NA	TGTGCCAGTAGGACGGGACAGGCAAATGCTGAAGCTTTCTTT	CASRTGQANAEAFF